The source of this T cell receptor (beta chain) is a study of blood T cell repertoires in COVID-19. Study details: Sites in the United States, Italy and Spain provided acute and convalescent COVID-19 samples.

As originally analysed: Reference gene primer amplification gave estimated nucleated cell counts. Profiled with immunoSEQ multiplex PCR; TCRdb holds only in-frame clones, not every one. V and J calls and clone size come straight from that table; D and trimming were deduced from the DNA. Altogether some 290,000 clones are present, 87% being singletons, with the ten largest covering 2.2%. The CDR3 extends over 15 amino acids. Germline-derived CDR1 and CDR2 are MNHEY and SVGAGI. The V and J ends lost 8 bases and 6 bases respectively, with 22 bases between them. The chain couples TRBV6-5 to TRBJ1-2, with D maybe TRBD1 (6 bases). The TCR comes from a woman aged 50 to 60 who had recovered from COVID-19. What was sequenced was peripheral blood. Written as DNA, the CDR3 is TGTGCCAGCGGGAGCAGGGGCTGGCGTAAGGATGGCTACACCTTC. Protein sequence: CASGSRGWRKDGYTF.